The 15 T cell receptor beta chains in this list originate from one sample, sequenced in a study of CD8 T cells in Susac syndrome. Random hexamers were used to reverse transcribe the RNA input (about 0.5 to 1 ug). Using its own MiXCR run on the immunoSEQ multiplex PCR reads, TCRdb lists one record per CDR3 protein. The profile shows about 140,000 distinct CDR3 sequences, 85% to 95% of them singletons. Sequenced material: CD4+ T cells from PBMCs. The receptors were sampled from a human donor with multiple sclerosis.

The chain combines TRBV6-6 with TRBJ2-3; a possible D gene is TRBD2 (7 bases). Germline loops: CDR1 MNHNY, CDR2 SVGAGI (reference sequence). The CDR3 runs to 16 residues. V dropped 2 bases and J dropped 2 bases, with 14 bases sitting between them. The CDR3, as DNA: TGTGCCAGCAGTTACGGGGGGGCCGGGGTCACAGATACGCAGTATTTT. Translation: CASSYGGAGVTDTQYF.

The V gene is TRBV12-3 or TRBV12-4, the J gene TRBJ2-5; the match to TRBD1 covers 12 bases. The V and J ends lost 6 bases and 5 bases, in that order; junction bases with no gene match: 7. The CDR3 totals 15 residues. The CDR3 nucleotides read TGTGCCAGCAGACTGGGACAGGGGGCCTGGGAGACCCAGTACTTC. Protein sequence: CASRLGQGAWETQYF.

CDR3 region: CASSQERTSTDTQYF. Written as DNA, the CDR3 is TGTGCCAGCTCCCAGGAAAGAACTAGCACAGATACGCAGTATTTT. The chain uses TRBV18 and TRBJ2-3; no definite D call. In germline, CDR1 is KGHSH, CDR2 LQKENI. V lost 6 bases and J 0 bases, leaving 13 bases between the germline ends. The length of the CDR3 is 15 residues.

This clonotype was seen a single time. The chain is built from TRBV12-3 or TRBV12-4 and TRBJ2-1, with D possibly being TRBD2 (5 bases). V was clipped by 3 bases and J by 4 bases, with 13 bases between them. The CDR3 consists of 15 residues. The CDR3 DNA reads TGTGCCAGCAGTTTCCGGGGTACTACATACAATGAGCAGTTCTTC. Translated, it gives CASSFRGTTYNEQFF.

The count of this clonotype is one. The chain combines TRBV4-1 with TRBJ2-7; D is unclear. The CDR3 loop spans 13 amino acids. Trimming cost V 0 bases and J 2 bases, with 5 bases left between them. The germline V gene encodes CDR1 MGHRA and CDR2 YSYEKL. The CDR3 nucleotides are TGCGCCAGCAGCCAAGAACGGACCTACGAGCAGTACTTC. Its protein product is CASSQERTYEQYF.

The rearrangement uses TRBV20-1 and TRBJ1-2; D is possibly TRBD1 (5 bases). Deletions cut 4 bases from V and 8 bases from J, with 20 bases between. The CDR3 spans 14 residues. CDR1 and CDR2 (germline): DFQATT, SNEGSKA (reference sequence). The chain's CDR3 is CSANPTGTPAGYTF. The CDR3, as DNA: TGCAGTGCTAACCCAACCGGGACCCCGGCGGGCTACACCTTC.

The CDR3 DNA reads as TGTGCCAGCAGCCAAGACAGGGCCCCTCGGGGCTACACCTTC. This encodes CASSQDRAPRGYTF. The chain couples TRBV14 to TRBJ1-2, with a tentative D call TRBD1 (5 bases). This CDR3 region has 14 residues. The germline gives CDR1 SGHDN, CDR2 FVKESK. Trimming stripped 0 bases from V and 8 bases from J, with 13 bases between.

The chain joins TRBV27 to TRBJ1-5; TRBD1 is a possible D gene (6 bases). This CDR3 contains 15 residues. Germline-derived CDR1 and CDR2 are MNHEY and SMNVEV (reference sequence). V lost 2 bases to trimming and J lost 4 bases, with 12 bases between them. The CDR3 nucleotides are TGTGCCAGCAGTTTACGTCAGGGGTTAAATCAGCCCCAGCATTTT. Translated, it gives CASSLRQGLNQPQHF.

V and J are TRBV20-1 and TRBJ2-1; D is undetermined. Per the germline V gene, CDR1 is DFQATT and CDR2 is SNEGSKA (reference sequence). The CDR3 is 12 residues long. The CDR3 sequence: CSVGTSYNEQFF. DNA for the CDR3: TGCAGCGTAGGCACCTCCTACAATGAGCAGTTCTTC.

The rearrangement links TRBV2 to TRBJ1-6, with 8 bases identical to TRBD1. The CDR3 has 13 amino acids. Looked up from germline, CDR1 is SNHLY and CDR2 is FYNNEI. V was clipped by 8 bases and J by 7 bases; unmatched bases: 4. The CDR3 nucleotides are TGTGCCAGCCAAGGACAGGGCAATTCACCCCTCCACTTT. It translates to CASQGQGNSPLHF.

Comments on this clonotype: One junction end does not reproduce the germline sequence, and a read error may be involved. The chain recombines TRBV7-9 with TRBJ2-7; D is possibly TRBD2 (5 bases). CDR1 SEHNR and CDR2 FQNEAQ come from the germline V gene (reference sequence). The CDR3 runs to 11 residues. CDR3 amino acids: CASSLAWEQYF. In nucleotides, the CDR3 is TGTGCCAGCAGCCTAGCTTGGGAGCAGTACTTC.

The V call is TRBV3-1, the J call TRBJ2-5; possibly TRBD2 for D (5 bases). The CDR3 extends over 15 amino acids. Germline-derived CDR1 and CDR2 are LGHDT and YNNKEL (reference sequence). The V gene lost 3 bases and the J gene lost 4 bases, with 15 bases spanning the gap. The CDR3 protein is CASSHGVSRGETQYF. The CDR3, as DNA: TGTGCCAGCAGCCATGGCGTGAGTCGGGGAGAGACCCAGTACTTC.

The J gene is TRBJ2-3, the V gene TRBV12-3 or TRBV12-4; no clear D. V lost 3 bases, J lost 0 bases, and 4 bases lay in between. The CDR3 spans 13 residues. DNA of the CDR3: TGTGCCAGCAGTTTGGCTAGCACAGATACGCAGTATTTT. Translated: CASSLASTDTQYF.

The CDR3 spells CASSLGAKNSPLHF. The CDR3 DNA is TGTGCCAGCAGCCTCGGCGCGAAGAATTCACCCCTCCACTTT. The rearrangement uses TRBV3-1 and TRBJ1-6; D is uncertain. CDR1 is LGHDT and CDR2 is YNNKEL in the germline V gene (reference sequence). This CDR3 has 14 residues. V was pared by 4 bases and J by 7 bases, with 11 bases between.

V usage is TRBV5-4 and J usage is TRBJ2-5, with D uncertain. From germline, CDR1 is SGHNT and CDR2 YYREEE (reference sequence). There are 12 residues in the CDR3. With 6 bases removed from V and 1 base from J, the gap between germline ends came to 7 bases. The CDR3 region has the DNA TGTGCCAGCAAAGGTTTCCAAGAGACCCAGTACTTC. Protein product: CASKGFQETQYF.